The sequence of this T cell receptor beta chain was determined in a study of T cells in Graves' hyperthyroidism and ophthalmopathy. Findings and limits, study-wide: Most clonotypes expanded in thyroid above 0.001 were likewise present in blood.

This clonotype was found a few times. Its antigen is unidentified. Amplified TCR beta CDR3 regions derived from RNA transcripts. TCR CDR3 regions were first amplified by RT-PCR with HTBI primers. TCRdb reprocessed the multiplex PCR reads with MiXCR, giving one entry per CDR3 protein. The sample has a few hundred thousand distinct CDR3 sequences, less than 25% seen once; the top ten hold approximately 25%. Sequenced material: blood. This clonotype was obtained from a man between 18 and 29 years old with Graves' hyperthyroidism.

In DNA form, the CDR3 reads TGTGCCAGCAGCCAAGACCGGACAGGGGTAAGGGAGCAGTACTTC. Protein sequence: CASSQDRTGVREQYF. This chain links TRBV14 with TRBJ2-7; 9 bases fit TRBD1. With V trimmed by 0 bases and J by 7 bases, 7 bases remained unmatched. This CDR3 spans 15 amino acids. CDR1 is SGHDN and CDR2 is FVKESK in the germline V gene. The variable domain in full, completed from reference TRBV14 and TRBJ2-7, reads EAGVTQFPSHSVIEKGQTVTLRCDPISGHDNLYWYRRVMGKEIKFLLHFVKESKQDESGMPNNRFLAERTGGTYSTLKVQPAELEDSGVYFCASSQDRTGVREQYFGPGTRLTVT.